The 3 T cell receptor beta chains in this list originate from one sample, sequenced in a study of blood T cell repertoires in COVID-19 (dated by TCRdb to about 2020). Libraries were built with the immunoSEQ multiplex PCR assay. TCRdb limited this immuneACCESS table to in-frame rearrangements with V and J called. A share of clones is missing; checked studies link under half to unresolved V genes, and the rest is unexplained. For this sample the table gives around 280,000 clones, of which almost 90% were detected only once. The ten most abundant clones make up roughly 12% of the sample. Sample: peripheral blood. The receptors come from a woman aged 25-40 years with COVID-19, enrolled during active disease.

Only a few counts were recorded for this clone. The chain links TRBV11-2 to TRBJ2-7; 8 bases map to TRBD1. With 6 bases clipped from V and 6 bases from J, the junction kept 16 bases outside the gene matches. CDR3 length: 16 amino acids. Germline V gives CDR1 SGHAT, CDR2 FQNNGV. This CDR3 is CASRRTGTGSFGEQYF. The CDR3 DNA follows: TGTGCCAGCAGGCGAACCGGGACAGGCTCCTTCGGCGAGCAGTACTTC.

The J gene is TRBJ2-1, the V gene TRBV12-5, with a weak D call TRBD2 (6 bases). The germline gives CDR1 LGHNT, CDR2 FRNRAP. The CDR3 covers 13 residues. Trimming stripped 1 base from V and 8 bases from J, with 9 bases between. CDR3 in DNA: TGTGCTAGTGGTTTGGGCGGAGGGGATGAGCAGTTCTTC. It is translated as CASGLGGGDEQFF.

V is TRBV30 and J is TRBJ2-3; 11 nucleotides match TRBD2. This CDR3 has 15 residues. Germline CDR1 reads GTSNPN; CDR2 reads SVGIG (reference sequence). V trimming: 1 base; J trimming: 4 bases; junction bases outside the gene matches: 4. CDR3 protein: CAWSASGRRPDTQYF. CDR3 bases: TGTGCCTGGAGTGCTAGCGGGAGGCGCCCAGATACGCAGTATTTT.